Shown below are 16 T cell receptor beta chains from a single sample sequenced in a study of identical twins. TCRdb redid the calling of the 5' RACE reads with MiXCR, one entry per CDR3 protein. Of around 250,000 distinct CDR3 sequences in the sample, 12% are singletons; the top ten hold more than 3.5%. These same records also appear under a second study, on yellow fever vaccine responses in identical twins.

Sequenced sample: memory (CD45RO+) T cells sorted from blood. All receptors derive from a woman between 18 and 29 years old in good health.

This clonotype was seen a handful of times. This chain links TRBV18 with TRBJ2-2; no clear D. Trimming removed 2 bases from V and 3 bases from J, with 4 bases in between. Germline V gene sequence: CDR1 KGHSH, CDR2 LQKENI. The CDR3 has 13 amino acids. CDR3 sequence: CASSPIDTGELFF. The CDR3 DNA is TGTGCCAGCTCACCAATCGACACCGGGGAGCTGTTTTTT.

A few counts support this clonotype. The chain carries TRBV3-1 and TRBJ1-2, with no clear D. This CDR3 is 13 amino acids long. The V end was cut by 4 bases, the J end by 4 bases, with 10 bases between. Germline V gene sequence: CDR1 LGHDT, CDR2 YNNKEL (reference sequence). Written as DNA, the CDR3 is TGTGCCAGCAGCCCGGACCCGGGCTATGGCTACACCTTC. It yields the protein CASSPDPGYGYTF.

In its sample, this clonotype was seen many times. V gene TRBV7-3 combines with J gene TRBJ1-1, with 7 bases matching TRBD1. This CDR3 comprises 14 residues. Germline CDR1 and CDR2: SGHTA and FQGTGA. V gave up 5 bases and J gave up 1 base; unmatched junction bases: 4. CDR3 nucleotide sequence: TGTGCCAGCAGCCACTCAGGGGGGAACACTGAAGCTTTCTTT. Residues: CASSHSGGNTEAFF.

Only a few counts were recorded for this clonotype. V gene TRBV25-1 combines with J gene TRBJ2-2; possible D gene TRBD1, 9 bases. Trimming shortened V by 6 bases and J by 0 bases, and 26 bases separated the two germline ends. The CDR3 consists of 20 residues. Germline values: CDR1 MGHDK, CDR2 SYGVNS. For the CDR3, the DNA is TGTGCCAGCAGCGAACAGGGGGCGGTAGCGGGAAAAGCGAACACCGGGGAGCTGTTTTTT. Its protein product is CASSEQGAVAGKANTGELFF.

There are a few counts of this clonotype. The CDR3: CATSDASSTNTEAFF. Written as DNA, the CDR3 is TGTGCCACCAGTGACGCATCCTCGACAAACACTGAAGCTTTCTTT. The chain links TRBV24-1 to TRBJ1-1, with no clear D. Germline-derived CDR1 and CDR2 are KGHDR and SFDVKD. The V and J ends lost 4 bases and 2 bases respectively, with 13 bases between them. The length of the CDR3 is 15 residues.

This clonotype has at least ten counts. The V and J genes are TRBV29-1 and TRBJ2-1, with D possibly being TRBD2 (6 bases). The germline V gene has CDR1 SQVTM and CDR2 ANQGSEA. This CDR3 comprises 12 residues. The V end lost 5 bases, the J end lost 8 bases, and 13 bases lay between the germline ends. The CDR3 sequence: CSVKTSMDEQFF. DNA of the CDR3: TGCAGCGTTAAAACTAGCATGGATGAGCAGTTCTTC.

This clonotype was detected a few times. The chain links TRBV5-6 to TRBJ2-2; D uncertain. Germline V gene sequence: CDR1 SGHDT, CDR2 YYEEEE. The CDR3 spans 16 residues. V lost 0 bases to trimming and J lost 1 base, with 10 bases between them. The CDR3 region is CASSLERLRNTGELFF. Written as DNA, the CDR3 is TGTGCCAGCAGCTTGGAGAGGTTGAGGAACACCGGGGAGCTGTTTTTT.

The rearrangement links TRBV14 to TRBJ2-1; D call uncertain. Trimming took 1 base from V and 7 from J, leaving 5 bases between them. Germline assignment: CDR1 SGHDN and CDR2 FVKESK. The CDR3 length is 12 residues. CDR3 region: CASSQVRNEQFF. The CDR3 nucleotides read TGTGCCAGCAGCCAAGTTAGGAATGAGCAGTTCTTC.

This clonotype turned up a few times. The rearrangement links TRBV28 to TRBJ2-7, with D perhaps being TRBD1 or TRBD2 (5 bases each). Between the trimmed V and J ends, which lost 6 bases and 6 bases, there was a span of 12 bases. This CDR3 is built from 12 residues. CDR1 is MDHEN, CDR2 SYDVKM, per germline. CDR3 coding DNA: TGTGCCAGCAGCGTATGGGGGACCGAGCAGTACTTC. Amino acid sequence: CASSVWGTEQYF.

The V gene is TRBV20-1, the J gene TRBJ2-5; 14 bases fit TRBD2. Unmatched junction bases numbered 10, after V lost 0 bases and J lost 4 bases. The CDR3 is made up of 18 amino acids. The V gene's germline CDR1 is DFQATT and CDR2 SNEGSKA (reference sequence). Here the CDR3 reads CSARDPRLAGGPAETQYF. DNA for the CDR3: TGCAGTGCTAGAGACCCCCGACTAGCGGGAGGGCCCGCAGAGACCCAGTACTTC.

The chain recombines TRBV3-1 with TRBJ2-5, with D unclear. CDR1 is LGHDT and CDR2 is YNNKEL in the germline V gene (reference sequence). Trimming pared 5 bases from V and 5 bases from J, leaving 9 bases between. The CDR3 is 12 residues long. CDR3 bases: TGTGCCAGCAGCGTGGTCTATGAGACCCAGTACTTC. This gives the protein CASSVVYETQYF.

This chain links TRBV4-2 with TRBJ2-3, with TRBD2 identical over 11 bases. The J segment lost 2 bases and the V segment lost 4 bases, leaving 5 bases of the junction unmatched. The CDR3 loop spans 16 amino acids. Per the germline V gene, CDR1 is LGHNA and CDR2 is YNFKEQ. CDR3 residues: CASSPGSGGATDTQYF. DNA of the CDR3: TGTGCCAGCAGCCCGGGTAGCGGGGGGGCCACAGATACGCAGTATTTT.

This clonotype is a singleton in its sample. The CDR3 sequence is CASSLRTSGGGYNEQFF. DNA of the CDR3: TGTGCCAGCAGCCTTCGGACTAGCGGGGGGGGTTACAATGAGCAGTTCTTC. V usage is TRBV7-2 and J usage is TRBJ2-1, with TRBD2 identical over 15 bases. The length of the CDR3 is 17 residues. The germline V gene encodes CDR1 SGHTA and CDR2 FQGNSA. With 5 bases clipped from V and 4 bases from J, the junction kept 6 bases outside the gene matches.

This clonotype was found many times. This rearrangement joins TRBV15 to TRBJ2-1, with D possibly TRBD2 on 5 matching bases. Germline values: CDR1 LNHNV, CDR2 YYDKDF (reference sequence). This CDR3 is 16 amino acids long. V lost 0 bases and J 7 bases, leaving 16 bases between the germline ends. CDR3 DNA: TGTGCCACCAGCAGAGAAGGTGGCGGCAGGAGGAATGAGCAGTTCTTC. Translation gives CATSREGGGRRNEQFF.

The chain joins TRBV20-1 to TRBJ2-1; TRBD1 matches 9 bases. CDR3 size: 14 residues. Looked up from germline, CDR1 is DFQATT and CDR2 is SNEGSKA (reference sequence). V trimming: 5 bases; J trimming: 4 bases; junction bases outside the gene matches: 6. The CDR3 protein is CSAYPGTGYNEQFF. DNA of the CDR3: TGCAGTGCTTATCCCGGGACAGGGTACAATGAGCAGTTCTTC.

This clonotype was seen a handful of times. The chain recombines TRBV15 with TRBJ2-2; no clear D. Germline V gene lookup returns CDR1 LNHNV and CDR2 YYDKDF (reference sequence). This CDR3 contains 16 residues. Trimming shortened V by 1 base and J by 4 bases, and 13 bases separated the two germline ends. CDR3 bases: TGTGCCACCAGCAGAGGTTCATTGGGAAGCACCGGGGAGCTGTTTTTT. Its translation: CATSRGSLGSTGELFF.